This TCR beta chain stems from a study of cytomegalovirus exposure and HLA in healthy donors. Across the study: Genetic ancestry analysis placed 75% to 85% of the roughly 400 donors that were genotyped in the Caucasian-associated cluster. Findings and limits, study-wide: Under in vitro conditions, three CMV-associated chains were confirmed as specific for CMV antigens.

CDR1 and CDR2 (germline): SGHVS, FNYEAQ. V lost 1 base, J lost 0 bases, and 18 bases lay in between. This CDR3 is 18 amino acids long. In the case of this clone: What it binds is unknown.

13 Jbeta primers and 60 Vbeta primers were used for the PCR. Produced via immunoSEQ multiplex PCR; TCRdb's table is partial and in-frame only. The table records approximately 160,000 clones, over 70% of them present only once. This receptor was identified in a male donor in good health and CMV-seropositive. The sample comprised PBMCs. V is TRBV7-6 and J is TRBJ1-1; D gene unclear. CDR3 amino acids: CASSLGGWVTRVNTEAFF. For the CDR3, the DNA is TGTGCCAGCAGCTTAGGAGGGTGGGTGACGCGAGTGAACACTGAAGCTTTCTTT.